Sequencing of this T cell receptor (beta chain) was carried out in a study of vaccination effects on CD4 cells after COVID-19. Study-wide context: Participants got two doses of BNT162b2 or mRNA-1273 vaccine. Study observations and caveats: From healthy vaccinees, only 1 of 255 vaccine-induced clones also reacted to common cold coronaviruses. Marked contraction was observed in infection-induced and vaccine-induced clones late after vaccination.

As concerns this clone: No antigen is known for it.

The germline V gene encodes CDR1 MNHEY and CDR2 SVGAGI. With 10 bases clipped from V and 6 bases from J, the junction kept 11 bases outside the gene matches. The CDR3 runs to 13 residues. Antigen-specific CD4+ T cells were expanded (with viral peptide pools) by the ViraFEST assay ahead of sequencing. Scientists isolated CD4+ T cells after an approximately 10-day culture period ended. Recipients of the vaccine had no prior SARS-CoV-2 infection and negative nucleocapsid antibodies. Wells containing a few million PBMC each were cultured with approximately 9.7 IU/ml IL-2 and 8 to 10 ug/ml peptides. Some clones are missing from TCRdb's copy, which holds only in-frame ones; the method was immunoSEQ multiplex PCR. There are approximately 30,000 clones in the sample; around 73% occur only once, and about 27% lies in the top ten.

This TCR derives from a human donor who received a COVID-19 vaccine. V usage is TRBV6-5 and J usage is TRBJ1-1; 7 bases align to TRBD1. The sample here was CD4+ T cells from PBMCs cultured with HCoV-OC43 spike peptides, taken before COVID-19 vaccination. Subset meaning: HCoV-OC43 spike overlapping peptide pool stimulation. In nucleotides, the CDR3 is TGTGCCACATCCACGGGGACAGCCCCTGAAGCTTTCTTT. This encodes CATSTGTAPEAFF.